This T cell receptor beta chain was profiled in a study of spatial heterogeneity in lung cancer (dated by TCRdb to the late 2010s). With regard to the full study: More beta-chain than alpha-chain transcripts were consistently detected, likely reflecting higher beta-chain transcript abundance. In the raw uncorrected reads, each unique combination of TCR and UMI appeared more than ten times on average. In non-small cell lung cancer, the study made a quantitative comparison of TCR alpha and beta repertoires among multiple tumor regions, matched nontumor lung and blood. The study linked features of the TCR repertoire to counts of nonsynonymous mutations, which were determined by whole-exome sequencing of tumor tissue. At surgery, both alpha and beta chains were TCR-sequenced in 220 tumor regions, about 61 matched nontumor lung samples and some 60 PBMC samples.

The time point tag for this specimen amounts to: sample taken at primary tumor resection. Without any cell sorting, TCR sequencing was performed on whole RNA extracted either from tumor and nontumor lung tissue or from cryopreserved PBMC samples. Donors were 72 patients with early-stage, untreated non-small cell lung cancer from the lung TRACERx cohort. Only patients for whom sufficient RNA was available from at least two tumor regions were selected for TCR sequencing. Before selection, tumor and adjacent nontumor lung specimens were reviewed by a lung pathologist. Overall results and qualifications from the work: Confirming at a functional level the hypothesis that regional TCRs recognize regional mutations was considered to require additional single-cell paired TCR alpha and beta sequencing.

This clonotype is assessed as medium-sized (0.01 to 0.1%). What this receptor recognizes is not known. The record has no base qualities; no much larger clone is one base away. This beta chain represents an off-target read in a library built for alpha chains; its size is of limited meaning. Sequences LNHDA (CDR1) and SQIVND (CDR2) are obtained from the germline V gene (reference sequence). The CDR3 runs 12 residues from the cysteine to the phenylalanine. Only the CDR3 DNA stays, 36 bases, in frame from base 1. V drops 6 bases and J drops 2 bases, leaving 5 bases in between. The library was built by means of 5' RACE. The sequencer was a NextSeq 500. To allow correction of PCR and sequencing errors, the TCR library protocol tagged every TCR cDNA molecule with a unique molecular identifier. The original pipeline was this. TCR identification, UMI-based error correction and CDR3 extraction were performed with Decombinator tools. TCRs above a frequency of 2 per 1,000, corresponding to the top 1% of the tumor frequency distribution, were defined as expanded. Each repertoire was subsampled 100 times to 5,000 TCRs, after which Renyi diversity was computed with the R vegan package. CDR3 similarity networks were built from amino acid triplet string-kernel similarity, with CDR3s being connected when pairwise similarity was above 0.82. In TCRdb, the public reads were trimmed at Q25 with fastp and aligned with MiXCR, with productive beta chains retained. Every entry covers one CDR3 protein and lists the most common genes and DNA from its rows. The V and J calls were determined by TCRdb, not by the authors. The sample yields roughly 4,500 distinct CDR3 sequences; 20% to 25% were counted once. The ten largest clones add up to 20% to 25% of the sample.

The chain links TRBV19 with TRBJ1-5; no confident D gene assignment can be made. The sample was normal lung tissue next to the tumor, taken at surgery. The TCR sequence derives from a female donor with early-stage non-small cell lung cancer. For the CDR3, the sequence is CASRRGNQPQHF. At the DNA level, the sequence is TGTGCCAGTAGGCGAGGCAATCAGCCCCAGCATTTT.